In this sample, the clone carrying this TCR beta chain turned up a few times. Its specificity is not known. This specimen comes from a study of T-cell memory formation after mild COVID-19. In the study overall: Most TCR clusters belonged to a single donor.

Study-level results: Cross-reactive memory appears to have joined, as suggested by some responding clones showing up in pre-infection memory. Clones that contracted from day 15 to 85 were balanced CD4/CD8, while later expanders leaned CD4+.

The J segment lost 6 bases and the V segment lost 4 bases, leaving 13 bases of the junction unmatched. CDR3 length equals 16 residues. In germline, CDR1 is LNHDA, CDR2 SQIVND (reference sequence). TCRdb called the 5' RACE reads again in MiXCR, with one record for every CDR3 protein. The table shows roughly 110,000 distinct CDR3 sequences, with approximately 15% occurring only once. V and J are TRBV19 and TRBJ1-2, with 8 bases aligning to TRBD1. This clonotype was sampled from a man younger than 35 who had mild COVID-19 (a few samples of this study predate the infection). Cell type and time point are not known. The sample comprised PBMCs or a T cell subset sorted from them (not recorded which). The CDR3 region has the DNA TGTGCCAGTAGTACCTATGACAGGGGTCGTGACGATGGCTACACCTTC. Translation gives CASSTYDRGRDDGYTF. The full variable domain, with the rest looked up from reference TRBV19 and TRBJ1-2, is DGGITQSPKYLFRKEGQNVTLSCEQNLNHDAMYWYRQDPGQGLRLIYYSQIVNDFQKGDIAEGYSVSREKKESFPLTVTSAQKNPTAFYLCASSTYDRGRDDGYTFGSGTRLTVV.